The present TCR beta chain was sequenced within a study of T cell repertoires in cytomegalovirus infection. Study-level information: Both CMV infection and a matching HLA type were indicated by public TCR beta signatures.

The CDR3 consists of 17 residues. Per the germline V gene, CDR1 is SGHTA and CDR2 is FQGNSA. J lost 2 bases, V lost 1 base, and 9 bases had no gene match. TCRdb re-derived calls from the reads in MiXCR, one entry per CDR3 protein. The profile shows 740,000 or so distinct CDR3 sequences, 35% of them singletons. The TCR originated in a human donor in good health (CMV status not recorded). Some clones in this sample may be carry-over from other donors' samples. Sequencing used PBMCs. The V gene is TRBV7-2, the J gene TRBJ2-3; TRBD2 matches at 7 bases. CDR3 amino acids: CASSLGPRLALTDTQYF. In nucleotides, the CDR3 is TGTGCCAGCAGCTTAGGCCCTAGACTAGCCCTCACAGATACGCAGTATTTT.